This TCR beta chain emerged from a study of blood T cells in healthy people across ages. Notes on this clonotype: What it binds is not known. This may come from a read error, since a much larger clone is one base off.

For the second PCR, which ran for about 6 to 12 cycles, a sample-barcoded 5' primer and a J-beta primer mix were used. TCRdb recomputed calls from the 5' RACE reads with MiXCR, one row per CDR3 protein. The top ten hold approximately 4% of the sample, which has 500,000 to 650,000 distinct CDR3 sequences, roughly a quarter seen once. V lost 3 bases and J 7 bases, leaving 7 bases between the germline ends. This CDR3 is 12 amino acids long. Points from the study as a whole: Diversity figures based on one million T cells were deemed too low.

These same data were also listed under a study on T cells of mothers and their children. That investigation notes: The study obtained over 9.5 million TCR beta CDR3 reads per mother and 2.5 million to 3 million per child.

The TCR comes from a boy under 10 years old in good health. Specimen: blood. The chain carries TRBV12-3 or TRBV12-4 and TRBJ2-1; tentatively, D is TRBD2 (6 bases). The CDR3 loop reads CASSFGGNEQFF. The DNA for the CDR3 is TGTGCCAGCAGTTTTGGGGGGAATGAGCAGTTCTTC.